This T cell receptor (beta chain) was identified in a study of T cells in Graves' hyperthyroidism and ophthalmopathy. The overall study: The blood sample was taken at first diagnosis, before treatment began. General observations from the study: Ophthalmopathy was told apart from stable hyperthyroidism by a 13 V-J model. For ophthalmopathy, model prediction preceded onset by a median around six months. Most expanded thyroid clonotypes above 0.001 also appeared in blood.

The CDR3 extends over 14 amino acids. Trimming stripped 5 bases from V and 6 bases from J, with 14 bases between. The V gene's germline CDR1 is MNHEY and CDR2 SVGEGT. RNA transcripts served as the template for amplifying TCR beta CDR3 regions. An initial round of RT-PCR targeting the TCR CDR3 relied on the HTBI primer set. TCRdb processed the multiplex PCR reads anew with MiXCR; each CDR3 protein has one entry. The sample consists of under 800,000 distinct CDR3 sequences, 12% to 15% of them appearing once. This clonotype was seen many times. Its cognate antigen is unknown. The chain is built from TRBV6-2 or TRBV6-3 and TRBJ2-1; D not certain. The source of this sequence is a woman younger than 30 with Graves' hyperthyroidism. The sequenced sample consisted of blood. The DNA of the CDR3 is TGTGCCAGCAGTCCTATCCTTATTGGCAATGAGCAGTTCTTC. Encoded protein: CASSPILIGNEQFF.